The 9 T cell receptor beta chains below were found in one sample sequenced in a study of blood T cells in healthy people across ages. Together with a sample-barcoded 5' primer, a J-beta primer mix was included in a second PCR lasting about 6 to 12 cycles. In TCRdb, the 5' RACE reads were re-called with MiXCR into one record per CDR3 protein. Here the sample spans 1.5 million to 2 million distinct CDR3 sequences, roughly 28% being singletons. Material: blood. The receptors derive from a woman in her 30s in good health.

The chain combines TRBV10-2 with TRBJ2-1, with D unresolved. The CDR3 is made up of 16 amino acids. V lost 3 bases and J lost 0, with 12 bases in between. Germline V gives CDR1 WSHSY, CDR2 SAAADI. CDR3 loop: CASSEVVGSSYNEQFF. CDR3 nucleotides: TGCGCCAGCAGTGAAGTGGTCGGCAGCTCCTACAATGAGCAGTTCTTC.

This chain links TRBV11-2 with TRBJ1-5, with D unresolved. Deletions cut 1 base from V and 3 bases from J, with 16 bases between. In germline, CDR1 is SGHAT, CDR2 FQNNGV. The CDR3 is 17 residues long. CDR3 in amino acids: CASSLGPLGKPNQPQHF. CDR3 nucleotide sequence: TGTGCCAGCAGCTTAGGGCCCCTGGGGAAACCCAATCAGCCCCAGCATTTT.

This clonotype was seen many times. V gene TRBV7-9 combines with J gene TRBJ2-5; unclear D gene. The CDR3 consists of 14 residues. V was pared by 1 base and J by 3 bases, with 9 bases between. Germline loops: CDR1 SEHNR, CDR2 FQNEAQ (reference sequence). In nucleotides, the CDR3 is TGTGCCAGCAGCTTAGTATCCAGAGAAGAGACCCAGTACTTC. Amino acids: CASSLVSREETQYF.

This clonotype was counted a few times. The chain links TRBV3-1 to TRBJ2-4, with 10 bases matching TRBD1. The CDR3 extends over 14 amino acids. Germline CDR1 reads LGHDT; CDR2 reads YNNKEL (reference sequence). With 4 bases clipped from V and 6 bases from J, the junction kept 3 bases outside the gene matches. In DNA, the CDR3 is TGTGCCAGCAGCCCCGGACAGGGGGGAAACATTCAGTACTTC. It specifies CASSPGQGGNIQYF.

This clonotype showed up just a few times. V is TRBV9 and J is TRBJ1-1, with a weak D call TRBD1 (6 bases). V shed 2 bases and J shed 0 bases, with 11 bases lying between them. The CDR3 contains 15 residues. CDR1 and CDR2 (germline): SGDLS, YYNGEE. This CDR3 reads CASSVLDSLNTEAFF. CDR3 bases: TGTGCCAGCAGCGTCCTGGACAGTTTGAACACTGAAGCTTTCTTT.

This clonotype was detected many times. J is TRBJ2-1 and V is TRBV3-1, with D tentatively TRBD2 (5 bases). Deletions cut 8 bases from V and 0 bases from J, with 11 bases between. CDR3 length: 14 residues. The V gene's germline CDR1 is LGHDT and CDR2 YNNKEL (reference sequence). The CDR3 DNA sequence: TGTGCCAGCGCCGGAGGAAGCTCCTACAATGAGCAGTTCTTC. Translation: CASAGGSSYNEQFF.

This clonotype was counted only a few times. The chain links TRBV20-1 to TRBJ2-1; 10 bases are shared with TRBD2. Germline CDR1 is DFQATT and CDR2 is SNEGSKA (reference sequence). V trimming: 1 base; J trimming: 3 bases; junction bases outside the gene matches: 6. This CDR3 is 16 amino acids long. The CDR3: CSARVLAGERYNEQFF. In DNA form, the CDR3 reads TGCAGTGCTAGAGTGCTAGCGGGGGAACGCTACAATGAGCAGTTCTTC.

CDR3 bases: TGTGCCAGCAGCCGTGACTCCACCCTAGAGACCCAGTACTTC. As protein: CASSRDSTLETQYF. The rearrangement links TRBV7-2 to TRBJ2-5; D remains unclear. Per germline, CDR1 SGHTA and CDR2 FQGNSA. This CDR3 is 14 amino acids long. The germline V and J ends were trimmed by 5 bases and 4 bases, with 14 bases remaining between them.

The chain has TRBV5-5 and TRBJ2-1; D gene ambiguous. From germline, CDR1 is SGHKS and CDR2 YYEKEE (reference sequence). Trimming shortened V by 3 bases and J by 5 bases, and 15 bases separated the two germline ends. This CDR3 is built from 15 residues. The CDR3 nucleotides read TGTGCCAGCAGCTCCGGGTCCAATCCCGACAATGAGCAGTTCTTC. Translated: CASSSGSNPDNEQFF.